Listed below are T cell receptor beta chains from one sample, sequenced in a study of chemoradiotherapy in HPV16-positive cancers. Clones were read by immunoSEQ multiplex PCR, and TCRdb kept only the in-frame ones, dropping some. The repertoire consists of 8,100 or so clones, with over 65% occurring once and the leading ten covering approximately 16%. The sample consisted of tumor tissue, taken from a patient who underwent chemoradiotherapy. All receptors come from a human donor with HPV-associated anogenital cancer. The CDR3 runs from the conserved cysteine through the conserved F or W. The D gene is left open where the match is weak. Some rows have no size entry. The others give once, few or many, or a class for an expanded clone.

clone_size	v_call	d_call	j_call	cdr3_aa	cdr3_nt
-	TRBV2	-	TRBJ2-1	CASSEAVGPQSLNEQFF	TGTGCCAGCAGCGAAGCTGTAGGACCCCAATCGCTCAATGAGCAGTTCTTC
-	TRBV15	TRBD1	TRBJ1-6	CATSRDTGALPLHF	TGTGCCACCAGCAGAGATACAGGGGCTCTCCCCCTCCACTTT
-	TRBV10-1	-	TRBJ2-3	CASMGVSTDTQYF	TGCGCCAGCATGGGGGTTTCTACAGATACGCAGTATTTT
-	TRBV7-9	TRBD1	TRBJ1-1	CASSFHRTGRGTEAFF	TGTGCCAGCAGCTTCCACCGGACAGGAAGGGGCACTGAAGCTTTCTTT
-	TRBV7-5	-	TRBJ1-6	CARRNRGRRLPLHF	TGTGCCAGAAGAAACAGGGGGCGCCGGCTGCCCCTCCACTTT
-	TRBV23-1	-	TRBJ1-5	CASSQSTGSEKDSNQPQHF	TGCGCCAGCAGTCAATCGACGGGATCAGAAAAAGATAGCAATCAGCCCCAGCATTTT
large	TRBV10-3	-	TRBJ1-2	CAISESGLSDYGYTF	TGTGCCATCAGTGAGTCGGGTCTCTCAGACTATGGCTACACCTTC
-	TRBV6-6	TRBD1	TRBJ1-2	CASSYDRARGYGYTF	TGTGCCAGCAGTTACGACAGGGCACGGGGATATGGCTACACCTTC
-	TRBV7-9	TRBD1	TRBJ2-7	CASSTPSQGAHEQYF	TGTGCCAGCAGCACCCCCTCACAGGGGGCCCACGAGCAGTACTTC
-	TRBV6-1	TRBD2	TRBJ2-7	CASSEEGGGGSYEQYF	TGTGCCAGCAGTGAAGAGGGCGGGGGGGGCTCCTACGAGCAGTACTTC
few	TRBV10-3	-	TRBJ1-5	CAISEQGNQPQHF	TGTGCCATCAGTGAACAGGGCAATCAGCCCCAGCATTTT
-	TRBV9	TRBD2	TRBJ2-3	CASRAGRGSTDTQYF	TGTGCCAGCAGGGCGGGGCGGGGGAGCACAGATACGCAGTATTTT
few	TRBV4-2	-	TRBJ1-4	CASSQETGQVNEKLFF	TGTGCCAGCAGCCAAGAAACGGGGCAGGTTAATGAAAAACTGTTTTTT
-	TRBV29-1	-	TRBJ1-4	CSVEGSAEKLFF	TGCAGCGTTGAGGGTAGTGCTGAAAAACTGTTTTTT
few	TRBV14	-	TRBJ2-7	CASSQGGHLEQYF	TGTGCCAGCAGCCAAGGGGGGCATCTCGAGCAGTACTTC
-	TRBV25-1	-	TRBJ2-5	CASSGDWTAQETQYF	TGTGCCAGCAGTGGTGATTGGACAGCCCAAGAGACCCAGTACTTC
-	TRBV4-1	-	TRBJ1-6	CASSQEGVGGSYNSPLHF	TGCGCCAGCAGCCAAGAAGGTGTTGGGGGTTCCTATAATTCACCCCTCCACTTT
once	TRBV28	-	TRBJ1-6	CASSLSTATYNSPLHF	TGTGCCAGCAGTTTATCTACGGCAACCTATAATTCACCCCTCCACTTT
-	TRBV7-9	TRBD1	TRBJ2-7	CASSAGQGNHEQYF	TGTGCCAGCAGCGCGGGACAGGGTAACCACGAGCAGTACTTC
-	TRBV6-1	-	TRBJ1-4	CASSGAGSGEKLFF	TGTGCCAGCAGTGGGGCGGGTTCGGGTGAAAAACTGTTTTTT
-	TRBV5-6	-	TRBJ2-7	CASSETGRGSYEQYF	TGTGCCAGCAGCGAGACAGGTCGTGGTTCCTACGAGCAGTACTTC
-	TRBV10-1	TRBD1	TRBJ2-1	CASSAGQGDNEQFF	TGCGCCAGCAGTGCGGGACAGGGTGATAATGAGCAGTTCTTC
few	TRBV5-1	-	TRBJ1-6	CASSPQGSYNSPLHF	TGCGCCAGCAGCCCACAGGGCTCCTATAATTCACCCCTCCACTTT
-	TRBV4-1	TRBD2	TRBJ2-5	CASSQDWSGGQETQYF	TGCGCCAGCAGCCAAGATTGGAGCGGGGGTCAAGAGACCCAGTACTTC
-	TRBV11-2	-	TRBJ2-5	CASSFEAQETQYF	TGTGCCAGCAGCTTCGAAGCTCAAGAGACCCAGTACTTC
-	TRBV7-3	-	TRBJ2-3	CASSLSLRADTQYF	TGTGCCAGCAGCTTAAGTCTCCGAGCCGATACGCAGTATTTT
few	TRBV27	-	TRBJ2-7	CASSLAPKFYEQYF	TGTGCCAGCAGTCTAGCTCCTAAATTCTACGAGCAGTACTTC
-	TRBV6-1	-	TRBJ2-7	CASSEAEGLAASYEQYF	TGTGCCAGCAGTGAAGCAGAGGGTCTAGCTGCGTCCTACGAGCAGTACTTC
-	TRBV5-6	-	TRBJ1-2	CASSLSGGVWGYTF	TGTGCCAGCAGCTTGTCGGGAGGTGTCTGGGGCTACACCTTC
-	TRBV10-3	TRBD2	TRBJ2-3	CAISTTTSGGADTQYF	TGTGCCATCAGCACTACCACTAGCGGGGGGGCAGATACGCAGTATTTT
-	TRBV6-5	-	TRBJ2-7	CASSYQPGYEQYF	TGTGCCAGCAGTTACCAACCCGGCTACGAGCAGTACTTC
-	TRBV7-3	-	TRBJ1-5	CASSLSETWGQPQHF	TGTGCCAGCAGCTTGTCAGAAACCTGGGGTCAGCCCCAGCATTTT
-	TRBV5-6	-	TRBJ1-1	CASSLTGLHTEAFF	TGTGCCAGCAGCTTAACGGGACTCCACACTGAAGCTTTCTTT
-	TRBV5-1	TRBD2	TRBJ2-3	CASSSVAGGPGDTQYF	TGCGCCAGCAGCTCCGTGGCGGGGGGGCCTGGAGATACGCAGTATTTT
few	TRBV5-1	-	TRBJ1-2	CASSQTADGYGYTF	TGCGCCAGCAGCCAGACAGCAGACGGCTATGGCTACACCTTC
few	TRBV27	-	TRBJ2-6	CASSRSPGANVLTF	TGTGCCAGCAGTAGGAGTCCCGGGGCCAACGTCCTGACTTTC
-	TRBV5-1	-	TRBJ1-1	CASSLNTGNTEAFF	TGCGCCAGCAGCTTGAACACGGGGAACACTGAAGCTTTCTTT
-	TRBV11-2	TRBD2	TRBJ2-7	CASSGGDYEQYF	TGTGCCAGCAGCGGGGGGGACTACGAGCAGTACTTC
few	TRBV9	-	TRBJ2-3	CASSARVGGSTDTQYF	TGTGCCAGCAGCGCCCGTGTGGGGGGTAGCACAGATACGCAGTATTTT
-	TRBV27	-	TRBJ2-3	CASSLGRGVYSTDTQYF	TGTGCCAGCAGTTTAGGCCGGGGCGTTTACAGCACAGATACGCAGTATTTT
-	TRBV28	-	TRBJ1-3	CASSQRVWPGGTIYF	TGTGCCAGCAGTCAGAGGGTCTGGCCGGGGGGCACCATATATTTT
-	TRBV4-2	-	TRBJ2-7	CASSRQVGGYEQYF	TGTGCCAGCAGCCGACAGGTTGGGGGCTACGAGCAGTACTTC
-	TRBV5-6	TRBD1	TRBJ1-6	CASSSRPGQMSGSPLHF	TGTGCCAGCAGCTCGCGCCCGGGACAGATGAGCGGGTCACCCCTCCACTTT
-	TRBV9	-	TRBJ2-3	CASSGEGRGDTQYF	TGTGCCAGCAGCGGAGAGGGCCGTGGAGATACGCAGTATTTT
-	TRBV28	TRBD1	TRBJ2-3	CASRGQLSTDTQYF	TGTGCCAGCAGGGGACAGCTGAGCACAGATACGCAGTATTTT